These 18 T cell receptor beta chains originate from one sample sequenced in a study of cytomegalovirus exposure and HLA in healthy donors. It was with 60 Vbeta and 13 Jbeta primers that the PCR ran. Repertoires were generated with immunoSEQ multiplex PCR, while TCRdb's copy carries only in-frame clones and drops some. The sample carries about 200,000 clones, about four fifths recorded once. The sequencing input was PBMCs. The origin of the receptors is a boy aged 2 to 10 in good health and CMV-seronegative.

The rearrangement links TRBV6-5 to TRBJ1-2; 7 nucleotides agree with TRBD1. This CDR3 is 13 amino acids long. The germline CDR1 and CDR2 sequences are MNHEY and SVGAGI. J gave up 4 bases and V 5 bases, and 4 bases lay outside the gene matches. In DNA form, the CDR3 reads TGTGCCAGCAGTGAAGACAGGGTCTATGGCTACACCTTC. Its translation: CASSEDRVYGYTF.

The chain carries TRBV6-5 and TRBJ2-5; TRBD1 might be the D (6 bases). V was shortened by 6 bases and J by 4 bases, with 12 bases between the two germline ends. CDR3 length: 13 amino acids. Germline V gene data show CDR1 as MNHEY and CDR2 as SVGAGI. The CDR3 region is CASRGASGETQYF. The CDR3 nucleotides are TGTGCCAGCAGGGGGGCTTCAGGAGAGACCCAGTACTTC.

The chain links TRBV9 to TRBJ2-7; D is undetermined. CDR1 SGDLS and CDR2 YYNGEE come from the germline V gene. Trimming left V 5 bases short and J 6 bases short, with 15 bases between. The CDR3 covers 13 residues. CDR3 protein: CASSFLPFSEQYF. DNA for the CDR3: TGTGCCAGCAGTTTCCTTCCGTTTTCCGAGCAGTACTTC.

This clone was recorded a few times. The V gene is TRBV4-2, the J gene TRBJ1-4; D gene uncertain. V was trimmed by 3 bases and J by 8 bases, leaving 13 bases between them. Germline V CDR1 and CDR2: LGHNA, YNFKEQ. CDR3 length: 14 amino acids. CDR3 residues: CASSHTLEVEKLFF. The CDR3 DNA reads TGTGCCAGCAGCCATACACTCGAGGTCGAAAAACTGTTTTTT.

The chain joins TRBV30 to TRBJ1-5, with a weak D call TRBD1 (6 bases). CDR1 and CDR2 from the germline V gene are GTSNPN and SVGIG (reference sequence). Trimming shortened V by 1 base and J by 7 bases, and 11 bases separated the two germline ends. The CDR3 totals 13 residues. In DNA form, the CDR3 reads TGTGCCTGGAGTGGGACAGATGGGCAGCCCCAGCATTTT. It specifies CAWSGTDGQPQHF.

This clone was seen only a few times. The CDR3 nucleotides read TGTGCCAGCGGCGGGGGCTCATCGGCGTATTTT. Translated, it gives CASGGGSSAYF. V is TRBV2 and J is TRBJ2-3; maybe TRBD2 (7 bases). The germline V and J ends were trimmed by 8 bases and 14 bases, with 17 bases remaining between them. This CDR3 has 11 amino acids. In germline, CDR1 is SNHLY, CDR2 FYNNEI.

The chain links TRBV4-2 to TRBJ2-1, with 14 bases that match TRBD2. This CDR3 is 18 amino acids long. V lost 4 bases, J lost 5 bases, and 10 bases stayed unmatched. The germline V gene has CDR1 LGHNA and CDR2 YNFKEQ. CDR3: CASSLVTSGGALDNEQFF. As DNA, the CDR3 is TGTGCCAGCAGCCTGGTGACTAGCGGGGGGGCTCTGGACAATGAGCAGTTCTTC.

The chain is built from TRBV5-6 and TRBJ2-1, with 9 bases aligning to TRBD2. This CDR3 region has 15 residues. Germline CDR1 SGHDT, CDR2 YYEEEE. After removal of 2 bases from V and 5 bases from J, the junction contained 5 bases not matched to a gene. The CDR3 protein is CASSFLSGGNNEQFF. The DNA for the CDR3 is TGTGCCAGCAGCTTTCTTAGCGGGGGTAACAATGAGCAGTTCTTC.

This clone showed up just a few times. The rearrangement uses TRBV4-1 and TRBJ1-1; 10 bases match TRBD1. This CDR3 contains 15 residues. Per the germline V gene, CDR1 is MGHRA and CDR2 is YSYEKL. V gave up 1 base and J gave up 3 bases; unmatched junction bases: 2. CDR3 loop: CASSQAGTGDTEAFF. Here the CDR3 DNA reads TGCGCCAGCAGCCAAGCCGGGACAGGGGACACTGAAGCTTTCTTT.

In its sample, this clone was seen a few times. The chain is built from TRBV5-4 and TRBJ2-3; the match to TRBD2 covers 10 bases. The CDR3 sequence is 15 residues long. Per the germline V gene, CDR1 is SGHNT and CDR2 is YYREEE (reference sequence). J gave up 1 base and V 3 bases, and 2 bases lay outside the gene matches. The CDR3 DNA follows: TGTGCCAGCAGCTCCCTAGCGGGGGGCACAGATACGCAGTATTTT. Its protein is CASSSLAGGTDTQYF.

The gene calls are TRBV7-3 and TRBJ2-3, with 8 bases matching TRBD1. V lost 6 bases and J lost 4; bases outside the gene matches: 12. CDR1 is SGHTA, CDR2 FQGTGA, per germline. The length of the CDR3 is 16 residues. CDR3 protein: CASSSLGQGSADTQYF. CDR3 sequence (DNA): TGTGCCAGCAGTTCCCTTGGACAGGGTAGCGCAGATACGCAGTATTTT.

The chain couples TRBV7-9 to TRBJ2-3, with 7 bases lining up with TRBD1. J gave up 1 base and V 1 base, and 2 bases lay outside the gene matches. Germline CDR1 SEHNR, CDR2 FQNEAQ (reference sequence). This CDR3 spans 15 amino acids. In DNA form, the CDR3 reads TGTGCCAGCAGCTTAGAACAGGGGCGCACAGATACGCAGTATTTT. It codes for CASSLEQGRTDTQYF.

The CDR3 coding sequence is TGTGCTAGTGGTTTTACGGGACACCCGAACTATGGCTACACCTTC. Translated: CASGFTGHPNYGYTF. The V gene is TRBV12-5, the J gene TRBJ1-2, with TRBD1 as a possible D gene (6 bases). Germline values: CDR1 LGHNT, CDR2 FRNRAP. V lost 3 bases and J 2 bases, leaving 13 bases between the germline ends. CDR3 size: 15 residues.

This rearrangement joins TRBV30 to TRBJ1-4, with 7 bases identical to TRBD1. The CDR3 is made up of 12 amino acids. Germline loops: CDR1 GTSNPN, CDR2 SVGIG (reference sequence). CDR3 region: CRGDRVSEKLFF. As DNA, the CDR3 is TGTCGGGGAGACAGGGTATCTGAAAAACTGTTTTTT.

The chain joins TRBV5-1 to TRBJ2-1, with a tentative D call TRBD2 (6 bases). V was trimmed by 0 bases and J by 6 bases, leaving 13 bases between them. The CDR3 has 15 residues. The germline V gene encodes CDR1 SGHRS and CDR2 YFSETQ. CDR3: CASSLGLARANEQFF. The CDR3 DNA sequence: TGCGCCAGCAGCTTGGGGCTAGCGAGGGCCAATGAGCAGTTCTTC.

V is TRBV7-3 and J is TRBJ2-6; 7 positions match TRBD1. Germline V lookup: CDR1 SGHTA, CDR2 FQGTGA. This CDR3 comprises 14 residues. The V gene end was trimmed by 2 bases and the J gene end by 9 bases; junction bases not matched to a gene: 4. This chain's CDR3 is CASSLSRGSNVLTF. The CDR3 nucleotides are TGTGCCAGCAGCTTATCCAGGGGGAGCAACGTCCTGACTTTC.

This clone was seen more than once but under ten times. This chain links TRBV10-3 with TRBJ2-7, with 8 positions matching TRBD1. This CDR3 contains 14 residues. The V segment lost 6 bases and the J segment 3 bases; nucleotides outside the gene matches: 7. Germline V lookup: CDR1 ENHRY, CDR2 SYGVKD. CDR3 bases: TGTGCCATCAGAAAACCGGGACAGGACTACGAGCAGTACTTC. It encodes CAIRKPGQDYEQYF.

This sequence joins TRBV10-3 and TRBJ1-2, with TRBD1 matching 8 bases. The CDR3 extends over 16 amino acids. V shed 6 bases and J 0 bases; nucleotides not matched to a gene: 9. Germline assignment: CDR1 ENHRY and CDR2 SYGVKD. Here the CDR3 reads CAIRGQDPTANYGYTF. The CDR3 coding sequence is TGTGCCATCAGGGGACAGGACCCTACCGCTAACTATGGCTACACCTTC.